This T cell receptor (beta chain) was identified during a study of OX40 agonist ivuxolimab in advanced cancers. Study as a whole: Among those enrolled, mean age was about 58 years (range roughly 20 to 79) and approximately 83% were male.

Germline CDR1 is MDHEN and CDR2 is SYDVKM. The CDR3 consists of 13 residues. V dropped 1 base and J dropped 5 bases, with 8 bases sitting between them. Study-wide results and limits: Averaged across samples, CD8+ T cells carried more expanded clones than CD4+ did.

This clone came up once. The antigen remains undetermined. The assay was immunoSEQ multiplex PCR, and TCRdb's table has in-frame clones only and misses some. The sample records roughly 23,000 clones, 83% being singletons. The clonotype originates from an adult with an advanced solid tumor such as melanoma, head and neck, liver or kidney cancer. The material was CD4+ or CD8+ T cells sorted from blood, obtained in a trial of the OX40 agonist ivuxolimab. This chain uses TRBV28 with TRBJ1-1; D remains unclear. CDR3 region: CASSLSSATEAFF. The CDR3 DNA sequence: TGTGCCAGCAGTTTATCGTCAGCGACTGAAGCTTTCTTT.